This is a list of T cell receptor beta chains from one sample in a study of cytomegalovirus exposure and HLA in healthy donors. Profiling relied on immunoSEQ multiplex PCR, and the TCRdb table lists in-frame clones only, not all of them. The sample shows 150,000 to 200,000 clones, roughly 88% of them seen only once. Sequencing was done on a sample of PBMCs. These TCRs come from a woman between 18 and 29 years old in good health and CMV-seronegative. Each CDR3 is given with its conserved first and last residue. The D gene is left open where the match is weak.

v_call: TRBV30
d_call: .
j_call: TRBJ1-2
cdr3_aa: CAWGRQGTNYGYTF
cdr3_nt: TGTGCCTGGGGCCGCCAGGGAACTAACTATGGCTACACCTTC

v_call: TRBV4-2
d_call: .
j_call: TRBJ1-1
cdr3_aa: CASSQDMAAFF
cdr3_nt: TGTGCCAGCAGCCAAGACATGGCAGCTTTCTTT

v_call: TRBV7-8
d_call: TRBD1
j_call: TRBJ1-1
cdr3_aa: CASSLAVDRGNTEAFF
cdr3_nt: TGTGCCAGCAGCTTAGCGGTGGACAGGGGGAACACTGAAGCTTTCTTT

v_call: TRBV5-1
d_call: TRBD1
j_call: TRBJ2-7
cdr3_aa: CASSSTGANYEQYF
cdr3_nt: TGCGCCAGCAGCTCGACAGGGGCCAACTACGAGCAGTACTTC

v_call: TRBV6-6
d_call: TRBD2
j_call: TRBJ2-1
cdr3_aa: CATGLAGEHNEQFF
cdr3_nt: TGTGCCACCGGACTAGCGGGTGAGCACAATGAGCAGTTCTTC

v_call: TRBV11-2
d_call: .
j_call: TRBJ2-1
cdr3_aa: CASSPRGRESHEQFF
cdr3_nt: TGTGCCAGCAGCCCCCGGGGGCGGGAGTCACATGAGCAGTTCTTC

v_call: TRBV27
d_call: TRBD1
j_call: TRBJ1-2
cdr3_aa: CASSLRGQIYGYTF
cdr3_nt: TGTGCCAGCAGTTTACGGGGACAGATCTATGGCTACACCTTC

v_call: TRBV6-1
d_call: .
j_call: TRBJ2-2
cdr3_aa: CASSEKWITRVYTGELFF
cdr3_nt: TGTGCCAGCAGTGAAAAATGGATTACCAGGGTTTACACCGGGGAGCTGTTTTTT

v_call: TRBV2
d_call: .
j_call: TRBJ1-3
cdr3_aa: CARAQGLEGNTIYF
cdr3_nt: TGTGCCAGGGCACAGGGTCTGGAAGGAAACACCATATATTTT

v_call: TRBV6-6
d_call: TRBD2
j_call: TRBJ2-1
cdr3_aa: CASSFSGGDNEQFF
cdr3_nt: TGTGCCAGCAGTTTTAGCGGGGGGGACAATGAGCAGTTCTTC

v_call: TRBV6-1
d_call: TRBD1
j_call: TRBJ1-2
cdr3_aa: CASSTGTVNYGYTF
cdr3_nt: TGTGCCAGCAGTACGGGGACAGTCAACTATGGCTACACCTTC